One sample yielded the 2 T cell receptor beta chains listed below, sequenced in a study of blood T cell repertoires in COVID-19 (dated by TCRdb to 2019 to 2021). The library was built by means of the immunoSEQ multiplex PCR assay. TCRdb mirrors the immuneACCESS table, restricted to in-frame sequences. Some clones are absent from its copies; in checked studies, under half trace to an unresolved V gene, and the reason for the others is unknown. The sample profile shows 130,000 or so clones; about 86% of them were found once. The ten largest clones take up around 8.2% of the sample. Sequenced: peripheral blood. These receptors all stem from a woman in her sixties with acute or convalescent COVID-19.

CDR3 region: CASSEWTGMNTEAFF. Here the CDR3 DNA reads TGTGCCAGCAGTGAATGGACAGGGATGAACACTGAAGCTTTCTTT. This sequence joins TRBV25-1 and TRBJ1-1; 8 nucleotides line up with TRBD1. Germline CDR1 reads MGHDK; CDR2 reads SYGVNS. J lost 0 bases, V lost 1 base, and 1 base had no gene match. The CDR3 covers 15 residues.

The rearrangement uses TRBV6-5 and TRBJ1-2; TRBD1 aligns across 7 bases. The CDR3 contains 13 residues. Looked up from germline, CDR1 is MNHEY and CDR2 is SVGAGI. J gave up 4 bases and V 6 bases, and 5 bases lay outside the gene matches. DNA of the CDR3: TGTGCCAGCAGAACCGGGACAGCCTATGGCTACACCTTC. It translates to CASRTGTAYGYTF.